This is a list of T cell receptor beta chains from one sample in a study of blood T cell repertoires in COVID-19. Sequencing used immunoSEQ multiplex PCR; TCRdb keeps in-frame clones, though not all of them. Among approximately 120,000 clones listed, around four fifths were seen once. Sequenced input: peripheral blood. The receptors shown here come from a man in his sixties with acute or convalescent COVID-19. Each CDR3 is given with its conserved first and last residue. The D gene is left open where the match is weak.

j_gene,d_gene,v_gene,CDR3aa
TRBJ2-1,TRBD2,TRBV4-1,CASSLAGGAWNEQFF
TRBJ2-1,-,TRBV5-1,CASSPGSSSSYNEQFF
TRBJ2-3,-,TRBV12-5,CASGLSGTDTQYF
TRBJ2-7,TRBD2,TRBV6-1,CASSVATSGSVYEQYF
TRBJ1-2,-,TRBV18,CASSLHRDYGYTF
TRBJ1-5,-,TRBV30,CACGQNSNQPQHF
TRBJ2-1,-,TRBV5-5,CASFHGGEELFF
TRBJ2-3,TRBD2,TRBV5-8,CASSSGLAGPDTQYF
TRBJ2-7,TRBD1,TRBV29-1,CSVDPGTGRGEQYF
TRBJ2-1,TRBD2,TRBV7-2,CASSMGLADNEQFF